Given below is one T cell receptor (beta chain) in context. Looked up from germline, CDR1 is MDHEN and CDR2 is SYDVKM. J was trimmed by 0 bases and V by 8 bases; bases with no gene match: 15. The CDR3 spans 17 residues. Libraries were prepared by immunoSEQ multiplex PCR; TCRdb keeps only in-frame clonotypes and omits some of them. The table lists 250,000 to 300,000 clones, over 80% of them singletons, with about 1.2% in the top ten. The data are from a study of blood T cell repertoires in COVID-19. The source of this sequence is a human donor in a cohort exposed to, infected with or recovered from COVID-19 (not recorded which). The donor label of this sample is uncertain. Input material: PBMCs or T cells enriched from blood (not recorded which). The V gene is TRBV28, the J gene TRBJ2-7; 8 bases are shared with TRBD1. This CDR3 is CASRKPRDRRVSYEQYF. Written as DNA, the CDR3 is TGTGCCAGCCGAAAACCCAGGGACAGGCGAGTCTCCTACGAGCAGTACTTC.